A single sample gave rise to the 21 T cell receptor beta chains below, sequenced in a study of T cell responses to AZD1222 COVID-19 vaccine (dated by TCRdb to 2020 to 2022). The library was made by the immunoSEQ multiplex PCR assay. Not all clones reach the TCRdb copy of this immuneACCESS table, which keeps in-frame sequences only. Checked studies attribute under half of the gap to unresolved V genes and leave the rest unexplained. The sample includes more than 85,000 clones, with approximately 90% observed a single time. Over 6% of the sample comes from the top ten. What this sample's time point label stands for: baseline before first vaccination. Specimen: peripheral blood, collected on day 0 of AZD1222 vaccination. These receptors all come from an adult in good health.

The J gene is TRBJ1-5, the V gene TRBV28, with D hard to call. V was cut by 5 bases and J by 6 bases, with 20 bases left in between. This CDR3 is built from 16 residues. Germline assignment: CDR1 MDHEN and CDR2 SYDVKM. Written as DNA, the CDR3 is TGTGCCAGCAGTCCGCTGTGGGGAAGTAACGGTCAGCCCCAGCATTTT. This encodes CASSPLWGSNGQPQHF.

This chain connects TRBV19 to TRBJ1-4, with a possible D match to TRBD1 (5 bases). This CDR3 region has 15 residues. Trimming took off 4 bases at V and 5 bases at J, with 14 bases between the two ends. CDR1 is LNHDA and CDR2 is SQIVND in the germline V gene (reference sequence). The CDR3 nucleotides are TGTGCCAGTAGTACTGGGACGGCCGCCAATGAAAAACTGTTTTTT. It specifies CASSTGTAANEKLFF. The full variable domain, in which reference TRBV19 and TRBJ1-4 provide the parts outside the CDR3, is DGGITQSPKYLFRKEGQNVTLSCEQNLNHDAMYWYRQDPGQGLRLIYYSQIVNDFQKGDIAEGYSVSREKKESFPLTVTSAQKNPTAFYLCASSTGTAANEKLFFGSGTQLSVL.

This clone was seen a single time. The chain has TRBV11-2 and TRBJ1-6; D not resolved. The CDR3 has 13 residues. V was cut by 0 bases and J by 8 bases, with 5 bases left in between. CDR1 is SGHAT, CDR2 FQNNGV, per germline. The CDR3 here is CASSLEMYSPLHF. For the CDR3, the DNA is TGTGCCAGCAGCTTAGAAATGTATTCACCCCTCCACTTT.

The V gene is TRBV28, the J gene TRBJ2-1; 7 positions match TRBD2. Germline V gene data show CDR1 as MDHEN and CDR2 as SYDVKM. CDR3 length: 12 residues. Unmatched junction bases numbered 8, after V lost 11 bases and J lost 7 bases. The CDR3 DNA reads as TGTGCCGCCATTTCAGCGGGGAATGAGCAGTTCTTC. Amino acids: CAAISAGNEQFF.

The genes are TRBV4-1 and TRBJ2-5, with 9 bases lining up with TRBD1. Unmatched junction bases numbered 0, after V lost 6 bases and J lost 1 base. Germline CDR1 reads MGHRA; CDR2 reads YSYEKL. The CDR3 loop spans 13 amino acids. In DNA, the CDR3 is TGCGCCAGCAGGGACAGGGGCCAAGAGACCCAGTACTTC. This translates into CASRDRGQETQYF.

By sample fraction, this clone is medium-sized. The chain combines TRBV4-1 with TRBJ2-7; weak D call: TRBD1 (6 bases). CDR1 is MGHRA and CDR2 is YSYEKL in the germline V gene. The CDR3 length is 11 residues. The V end lost 8 bases, the J end lost 6 bases, and 11 bases lay between the germline ends. CDR3 sequence: CASGFRGEQYF. The DNA for the CDR3 is TGCGCCAGCGGGTTCAGGGGCGAGCAGTACTTC.

As concerns this clone: One junction end disagrees with the germline gene, perhaps due to a read error. The V gene is TRBV28, the J gene TRBJ2-6, with TRBD1 identical over 10 bases. CDR3 size: 14 residues. Germline lookup yields CDR1 MDHEN and CDR2 SYDVKM. For the CDR3, the DNA is TGTGCCAGCAGTTTAGGGACAGGGGACAACGTCCTGACTTTC. It translates to CASSLGTGDNVLTF.

The gene calls are TRBV11-3 and TRBJ1-3; weak D call: TRBD1 (6 bases). Germline V gives CDR1 SGHNT, CDR2 YENEEA. The CDR3 spans 15 residues. The V end lost 1 base, the J end lost 0 bases, and 7 bases lay between the germline ends. The CDR3 bases are TGTGCCAGCAGCTTAGGGGACAACTCTGGAAACACCATATATTTT. Translation: CASSLGDNSGNTIYF.

The chain links TRBV27 to TRBJ1-5; D is undetermined. The germline V and J ends were trimmed by 5 bases and 0 bases, with 17 bases remaining between them. There are 17 residues in the CDR3. The germline gives CDR1 MNHEY, CDR2 SMNVEV (reference sequence). This chain's CDR3 is CASSPTDFFYSNQPQHF. The DNA for the CDR3 is TGTGCCAGCAGTCCCACCGACTTCTTCTATAGCAATCAGCCCCAGCATTTT.

V usage is TRBV7-7 and J usage is TRBJ2-2; D is undetermined. This CDR3 comprises 12 residues. Trimming left V 5 bases short and J 0 bases short, with 1 base between. Germline V gene data show CDR1 as SSHAT and CDR2 as FNYEAQ (reference sequence). The CDR3 sequence is CASSPNTGELFF. The DNA of the CDR3 is TGTGCCAGCAGCCCGAACACCGGGGAGCTGTTTTTT.

This chain joins TRBV27 and TRBJ2-3, with D perhaps TRBD1 (6 bases). V was shortened by 4 bases and J by 5 bases, with 10 bases between the two germline ends. CDR1 MNHEY and CDR2 SMNVEV come from the germline V gene (reference sequence). The CDR3 has 13 residues. The CDR3 sequence: CASSSDSVDTQYF. In nucleotides, the CDR3 is TGTGCCAGCAGTTCGGACAGCGTAGATACGCAGTATTTT.

This clone has a handful of counts. The chain couples TRBV27 to TRBJ2-2, with D perhaps TRBD1 (5 bases). The germline V and J ends were trimmed by 8 bases and 5 bases, with 15 bases remaining between them. Germline V gives CDR1 MNHEY, CDR2 SMNVEV (reference sequence). This CDR3 contains 14 residues. The CDR3 DNA sequence: TGTGCCAGCCGGTTAGACAGCCTAACCGGGGAGCTGTTTTTT. Amino acid sequence: CASRLDSLTGELFF.

This clone was observed a few times. The genes are TRBV5-6 and TRBJ1-2; possibly TRBD1 for D (6 bases). With 3 bases removed from V and 2 bases from J, the gap between germline ends came to 14 bases. The CDR3 totals 15 residues. Germline values: CDR1 SGHDT, CDR2 YYEEEE. For the CDR3, the DNA is TGTGCCAGCAGCTCGCCACTAACAGGGAACTATGGCTACACCTTC. This sequence encodes CASSSPLTGNYGYTF.

This chain joins TRBV10-3 and TRBJ2-7, with 8 bases fitting TRBD2. Germline V gives CDR1 ENHRY, CDR2 SYGVKD. Losses at the gene ends were 4 bases for V and 3 bases for J; bases not matched to a gene: 5. The CDR3 has 14 amino acids. The CDR3 nucleotides are TGTGCCATCAGTGGGCTAGCGGGTAACTACGAGCAGTACTTC. Translating it yields CAISGLAGNYEQYF.

The chain carries TRBV6-1 and TRBJ2-7; D is uncertain. The CDR3 is made up of 11 amino acids. Trimming took off 8 bases at V and 0 bases at J, with 5 bases between the two ends. Germline-derived CDR1 and CDR2 are MNHNS and SASEGT. CDR3 residues: CASGVSYEQYF. CDR3 in DNA: TGTGCCAGCGGTGTCTCCTACGAGCAGTACTTC.

This sequence joins TRBV2 and TRBJ1-2; tentative D call: TRBD1 (6 bases). This CDR3 contains 13 residues. Germline lookup yields CDR1 SNHLY and CDR2 FYNNEI. The V end lost 9 bases, the J end lost 6 bases, and 17 bases lay between the germline ends. CDR3 DNA: TGTGCCAGAGGGGGACACTTCGGGGATGGCTACACCTTC. It translates to CARGGHFGDGYTF.

This chain links TRBV5-6 with TRBJ2-3; maybe TRBD1 (6 bases). Trimming removed 5 bases from V and 0 bases from J, with 16 bases in between. CDR1 is SGHDT and CDR2 is YYEEEE in the germline V gene. The CDR3 has 16 amino acids. In DNA, the CDR3 is TGTGCCAGCAGAACCCCTACAGGGTTAAGCACAGATACGCAGTATTTT. This sequence encodes CASRTPTGLSTDTQYF.

The V gene is TRBV2, the J gene TRBJ2-5, with D possibly TRBD1 on 5 matching bases. The V end was cut by 6 bases, the J end by 1 base, with 12 bases between. Germline CDR1 SNHLY, CDR2 FYNNEI. There are 14 residues in the CDR3. CDR3 region: CASRPDRSQETQYF. In nucleotides, the CDR3 is TGTGCCAGCAGACCCGACAGATCCCAAGAGACCCAGTACTTC. The full variable domain, rest sourced from reference TRBV2 and TRBJ2-5, is EPEVTQTPSHQVTQMGQEVILRCVPISNHLYFYWYRQILGQKVEFLVSFYNNEISEKSEIFDDQFSVERPDGSNFTLKIRSTKLEDSAMYFCASRPDRSQETQYFGPGTRLLVL.

The V gene is TRBV19, the J gene TRBJ1-5; no firm D call. There are 15 residues in the CDR3. Germline values: CDR1 LNHDA, CDR2 SQIVND (reference sequence). Deletions cut 7 bases from V and 4 bases from J, with 17 bases between. The DNA for the CDR3 is TGTGCCAGTACTTTAACCGGAGGGCTTAATCAGCCCCAGCATTTT. This sequence encodes CASTLTGGLNQPQHF.

In the case of this clone: One junction end does not reproduce the germline sequence, and a read error may be involved. The gene calls are TRBV6-1 and TRBJ2-7; 7 bases are shared with TRBD1. The CDR3 has 13 amino acids. Germline V gene sequence: CDR1 MNHNS, CDR2 SASEGT. Written as DNA, the CDR3 is TGTGCCAGCAGTAAAGCGACAGGGTACGAGCAGTACTTC. This codes for CASSKATGYEQYF.

The V and J genes are TRBV5-1 and TRBJ1-2; 7 bases agree with TRBD1. The CDR3 length is 15 residues. After removal of 6 bases from V and 3 bases from J, the junction contained 11 bases not matched to a gene. Germline V gives CDR1 SGHRS, CDR2 YFSETQ. The CDR3 here is CASTITTGTDYGYTF. In nucleotides, the CDR3 is TGCGCCAGCACTATAACCACCGGGACAGACTATGGCTACACCTTC.